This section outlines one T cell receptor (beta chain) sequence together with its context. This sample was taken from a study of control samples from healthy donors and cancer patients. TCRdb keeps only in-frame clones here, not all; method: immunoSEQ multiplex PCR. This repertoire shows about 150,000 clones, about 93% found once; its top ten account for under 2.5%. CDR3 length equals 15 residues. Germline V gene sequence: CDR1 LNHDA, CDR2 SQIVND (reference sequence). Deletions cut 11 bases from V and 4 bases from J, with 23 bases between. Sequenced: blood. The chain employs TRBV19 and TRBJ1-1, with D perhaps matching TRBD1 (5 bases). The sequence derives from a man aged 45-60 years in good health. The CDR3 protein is CAALGGGTASTEAFF. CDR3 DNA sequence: TGTGCCGCTCTGGGTGGGGGGACGGCATCCACTGAAGCTTTCTTT.